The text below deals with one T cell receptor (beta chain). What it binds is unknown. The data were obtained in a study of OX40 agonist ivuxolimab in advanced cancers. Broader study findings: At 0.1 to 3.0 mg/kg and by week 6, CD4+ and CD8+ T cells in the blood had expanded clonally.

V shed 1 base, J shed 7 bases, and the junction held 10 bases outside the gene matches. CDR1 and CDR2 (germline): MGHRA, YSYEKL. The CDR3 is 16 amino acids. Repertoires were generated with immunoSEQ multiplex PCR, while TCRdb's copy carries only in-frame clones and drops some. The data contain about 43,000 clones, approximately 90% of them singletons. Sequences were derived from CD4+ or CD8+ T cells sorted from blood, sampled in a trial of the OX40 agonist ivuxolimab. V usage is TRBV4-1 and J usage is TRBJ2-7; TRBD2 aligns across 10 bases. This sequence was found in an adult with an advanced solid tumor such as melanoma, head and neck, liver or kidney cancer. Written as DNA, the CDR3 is TGCGCCAGCAGCCAAGCGGTGGCTAGCGGGGGATATGAGCAGTACTTC. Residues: CASSQAVASGGYEQYF.